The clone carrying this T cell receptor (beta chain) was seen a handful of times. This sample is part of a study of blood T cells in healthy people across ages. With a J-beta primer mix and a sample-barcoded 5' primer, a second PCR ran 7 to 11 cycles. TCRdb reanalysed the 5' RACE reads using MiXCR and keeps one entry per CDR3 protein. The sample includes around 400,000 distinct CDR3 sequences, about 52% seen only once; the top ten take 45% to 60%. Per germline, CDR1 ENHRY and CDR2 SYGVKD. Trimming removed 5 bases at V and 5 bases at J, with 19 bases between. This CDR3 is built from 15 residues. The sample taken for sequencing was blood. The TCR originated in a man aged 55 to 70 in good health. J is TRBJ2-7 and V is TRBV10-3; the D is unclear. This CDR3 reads CAISPGEGWIDEQYF. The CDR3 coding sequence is TGTGCCATCAGTCCAGGCGAAGGGTGGATCGACGAGCAGTACTTC.